This entry is about one T cell receptor (beta chain). This receptor's antigen is unknown. The record has no base qualities; no much larger clone is one base away. The source of the sample is a study of CD8+CD57+ T cells in acquired aplastic anemia (dated by TCRdb to the late 2010s). With regard to the full study: A mean of approximately 3 ug of DNA, ranging from roughly 0.2 to 27.4 ug, was extracted from sorted CD4+ and CD8+ cells. Paper-wide results and their limitations: Between patients and healthy controls, no significant difference in CD8+ Simpson's diversity was found (P=0.060). Roughly 30 CD8+ CDR3 sequences were found to be shared between patients and controls, but these sequences appeared to be highly expressed in patients and within the immunodominant clones of the patients.

Based on the germline V gene, the CDR1 and CDR2 sequences are KGHDR and SFDVKD. The CDR3 covers 13 residues, taking in both the cysteine and the phenylalanine. Only the CDR3 region is kept as DNA, spanning 39 bases read in frame from base 1. V trim: 7 bases; J trim: 5 bases; unmatched bases: 1. The study deep-sequenced TCR repertoires of sorted CD4+ and CD8+ blood T cells from severe aplastic anemia patients and healthy subjects. Ficoll-Paque density gradient centrifugation was used to isolate peripheral blood mononuclear cells. Before DNA extraction, CD4+ and CD8+ T cells were sorted by FACS or by magnetic beads. Profiling of TCR beta VDJ combinations and CDR3 sequences used genomic DNA as the template. An Illumina HiSeq 2000 was the platform used for TCR repertoire sequencing. The paper's processing steps were these. TRBV/TRBJ rearrangement plots, CDR3 size and DJ length profiles, and Simpson's diversity index were used to assess repertoires. Whichever DNA sequence was most abundant in the deep sequencing data was defined as the immunodominant clone. CDR3 amino acid sequences were checked for sharing between subjects and were compared against published repertoires and the VDJdb database. TCRdb's own reprocessing of the public reads used fastp at Q25 and MiXCR and kept productive beta chains. Here each entry gathers all rows of one CDR3 protein and keeps the most common genes and DNA. TCRdb, rather than the study authors, made the V and J calls. The sample table lists around 250,000 distinct CDR3 sequences, 45% to 65% of them with a count of one. The ten most abundant clones make up roughly 8% of the sample.

This TCR was sampled from a human donor with severe aplastic anemia or a healthy control (not recorded which). Rearrangement joined TRBV24-1 to TRBJ2-2; 9 central bases correspond to TRBD1. The sample was sorted CD4+, CD8+, or CD8+CD57+ T cells (not recorded which) from PBMCs. The sequenced DNA is TGTGCCACCAGGGACAGGGGAACCGGGGAGCTGTTTTTT. Its translation reads: CATRDRGTGELFF.